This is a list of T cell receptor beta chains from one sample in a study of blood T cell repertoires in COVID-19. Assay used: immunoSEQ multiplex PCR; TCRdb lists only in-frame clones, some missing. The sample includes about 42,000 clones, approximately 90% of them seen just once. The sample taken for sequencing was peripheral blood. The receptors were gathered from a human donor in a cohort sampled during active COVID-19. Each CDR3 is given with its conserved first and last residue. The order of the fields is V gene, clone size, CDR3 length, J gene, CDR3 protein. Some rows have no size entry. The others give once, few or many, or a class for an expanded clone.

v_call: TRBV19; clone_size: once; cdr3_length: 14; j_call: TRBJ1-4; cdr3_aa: CASSILGADEKLFF
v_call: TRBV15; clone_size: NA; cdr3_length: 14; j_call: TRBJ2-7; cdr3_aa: CATSRVQASAEQYF
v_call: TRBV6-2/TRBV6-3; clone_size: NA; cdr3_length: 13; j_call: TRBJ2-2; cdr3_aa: CASSFGLAGELFF
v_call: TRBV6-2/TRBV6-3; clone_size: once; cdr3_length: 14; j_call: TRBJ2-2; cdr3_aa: CASSWDSGGGELFF
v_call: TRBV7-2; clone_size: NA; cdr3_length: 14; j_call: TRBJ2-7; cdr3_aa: CASSNSISSYEQYF
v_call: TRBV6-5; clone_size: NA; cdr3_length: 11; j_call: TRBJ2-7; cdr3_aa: CASSPGGEQYF
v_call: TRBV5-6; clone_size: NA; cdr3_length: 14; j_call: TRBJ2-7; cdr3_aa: CASRTGGGNNEQYF
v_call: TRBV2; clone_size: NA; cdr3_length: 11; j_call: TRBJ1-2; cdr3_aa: CASVLRDGYTF
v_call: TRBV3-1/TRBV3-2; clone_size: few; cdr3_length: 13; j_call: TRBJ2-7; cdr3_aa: CASSQGVFDEQYF
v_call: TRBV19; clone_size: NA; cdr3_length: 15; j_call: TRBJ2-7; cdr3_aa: CASSSWSRGTYEQYF